The clone carrying this TCR beta chain was observed once. Its antigen is not identified. This record belongs to a study of blood T cells in healthy people across ages. Whole-study results and caveats: Bulk PBMC profiling left naive and antigen-experienced comparisons inconclusive. In the absence of known donor CMV status, changes in expanded clonotypes were possibly confounded.

V was trimmed by 1 base and J by 1 base, leaving 9 bases between them. CDR3 length equals 14 residues. The germline V gene encodes CDR1 DFQATT and CDR2 SNEGSKA (reference sequence). A sample-barcoded 5' primer and a J-beta primer mix were used in a second PCR of roughly 7 to 12 cycles. Every cDNA molecule carried a tag from a template-switch adaptor bearing 12 random nucleotides. Using its own MiXCR run on the 5' RACE reads, TCRdb lists one record per CDR3 protein. The sample has about 730,000 distinct CDR3 sequences; approximately 43% are singletons. The sample providers were healthy Caucasian people from Russia, aged roughly 6 to 95.

The sequencing sample was made of blood. V and J are TRBV20-1 and TRBJ2-3, with no clear D. The receptor was isolated from a woman aged 60-75 years in good health. The CDR3 is CSARVRLGTDTQYF. The CDR3 coding sequence is TGCAGTGCTAGAGTCCGGCTGGGCACAGATACGCAGTATTTT.